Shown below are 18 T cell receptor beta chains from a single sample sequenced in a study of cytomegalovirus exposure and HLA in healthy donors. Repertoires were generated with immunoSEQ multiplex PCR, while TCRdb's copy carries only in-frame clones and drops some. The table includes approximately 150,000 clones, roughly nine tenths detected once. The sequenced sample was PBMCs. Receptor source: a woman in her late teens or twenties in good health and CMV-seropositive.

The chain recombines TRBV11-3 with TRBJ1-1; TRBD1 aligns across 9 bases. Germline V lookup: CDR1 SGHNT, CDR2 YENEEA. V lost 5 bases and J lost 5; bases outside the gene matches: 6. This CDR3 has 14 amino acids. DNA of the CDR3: TGTGCCAGCAGCACGGGACAGGGTGGAACTGAAGCTTTCTTT. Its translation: CASSTGQGGTEAFF.

CDR3 nucleotide sequence: TGTGCCAGCAGCGTCAGCGGGACGCGAGAAGAGACCCAGTACTTC. Its protein is CASSVSGTREETQYF. The genes are TRBV9 and TRBJ2-5; 7 bases are a match to TRBD2. The germline V gene has CDR1 SGDLS and CDR2 YYNGEE. The junction had 7 bases not matched to a gene; V was cut back by 2 bases and J by 3 bases. The CDR3 length is 15 residues.

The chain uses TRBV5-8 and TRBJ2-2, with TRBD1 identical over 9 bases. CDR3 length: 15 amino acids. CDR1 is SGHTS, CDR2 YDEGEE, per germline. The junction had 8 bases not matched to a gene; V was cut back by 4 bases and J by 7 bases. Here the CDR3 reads CASSHRGREFGELFF. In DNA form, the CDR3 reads TGTGCCAGCAGCCACAGGGGGCGCGAGTTCGGGGAGCTGTTTTTT.

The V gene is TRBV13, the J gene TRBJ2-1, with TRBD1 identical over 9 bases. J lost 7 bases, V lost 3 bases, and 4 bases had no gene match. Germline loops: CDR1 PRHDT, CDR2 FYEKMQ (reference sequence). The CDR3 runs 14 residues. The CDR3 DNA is TGTGCCAGCAGCTTCGGGACAGGGCGGAATGAGCAGTTCTTC. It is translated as CASSFGTGRNEQFF.

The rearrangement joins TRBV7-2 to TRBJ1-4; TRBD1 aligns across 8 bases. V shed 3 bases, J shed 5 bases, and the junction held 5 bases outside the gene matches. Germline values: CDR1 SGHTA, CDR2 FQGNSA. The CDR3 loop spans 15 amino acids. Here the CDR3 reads CASSLDRAPNEKLFF. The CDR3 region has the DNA TGTGCCAGCAGCTTGGACAGGGCCCCCAATGAAAAACTGTTTTTT.

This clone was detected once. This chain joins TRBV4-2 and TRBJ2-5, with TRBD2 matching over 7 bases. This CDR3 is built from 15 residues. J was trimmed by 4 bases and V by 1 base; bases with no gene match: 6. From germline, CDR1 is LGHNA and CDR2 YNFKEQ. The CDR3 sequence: CASSQARGGRETQYF. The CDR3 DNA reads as TGTGCCAGCAGCCAAGCCCGGGGAGGGAGAGAGACCCAGTACTTC.

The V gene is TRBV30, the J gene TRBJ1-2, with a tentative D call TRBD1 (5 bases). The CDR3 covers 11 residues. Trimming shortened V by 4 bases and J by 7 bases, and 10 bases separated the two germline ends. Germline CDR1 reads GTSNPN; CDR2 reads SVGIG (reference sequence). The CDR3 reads CAWNLGGGYTF. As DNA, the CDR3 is TGTGCCTGGAACCTGGGGGGTGGCTACACCTTC. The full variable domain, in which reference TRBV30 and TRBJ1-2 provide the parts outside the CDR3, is SQTIHQWPATLVQPVGSPLSLECTVEGTSNPNLYWYRQAAGRGLQLLFYSVGIGQISSEVPQNLSASRPQDRQFILSSKKLLLSDSGFYLCAWNLGGGYTFGSGTRLTVV.

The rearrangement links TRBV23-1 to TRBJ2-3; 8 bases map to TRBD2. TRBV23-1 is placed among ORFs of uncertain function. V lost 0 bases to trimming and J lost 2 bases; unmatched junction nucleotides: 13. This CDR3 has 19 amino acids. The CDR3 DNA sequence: TGCGCCAGCAGTCAATCGACCAGGGTACTAGCGGAGATCACAGATACGCAGTATTTT. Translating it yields CASSQSTRVLAEITDTQYF.

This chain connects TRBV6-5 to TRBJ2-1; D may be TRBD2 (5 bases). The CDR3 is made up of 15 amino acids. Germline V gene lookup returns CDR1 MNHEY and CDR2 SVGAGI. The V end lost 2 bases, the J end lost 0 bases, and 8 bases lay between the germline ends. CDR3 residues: CASSYEGISYNEQFF. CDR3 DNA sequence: TGTGCCAGCAGTTACGAGGGAATCTCCTACAATGAGCAGTTCTTC.

The CDR3 bases are TGCGCCAGCAGCTGGGGCCGTCTAACCGGGGGCTACACCTTC. It codes for CASSWGRLTGGYTF. The chain couples TRBV5-1 to TRBJ1-2, with D maybe TRBD1 (5 bases). The V end was cut by 3 bases, the J end by 8 bases, with 17 bases between. CDR1 is SGHRS, CDR2 YFSETQ, per germline. The CDR3 has 14 amino acids.

The CDR3 nucleotides are TGTGCCAGCAGGCTGGGGCAGGGTGGCACCGGGGAGCTGTTTTTT. It is translated as CASRLGQGGTGELFF. This chain links TRBV6-1 with TRBJ2-2; possible D gene TRBD1, 5 bases. Trimming took 6 bases from V and 4 from J, leaving 15 bases between them. The CDR3 loop spans 15 amino acids. Germline assignment: CDR1 MNHNS and CDR2 SASEGT.

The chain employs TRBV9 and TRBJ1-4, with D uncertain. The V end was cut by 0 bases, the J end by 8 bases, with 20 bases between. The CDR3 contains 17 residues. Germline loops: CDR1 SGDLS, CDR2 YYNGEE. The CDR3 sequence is CASSVVAPVEGWEKLFF. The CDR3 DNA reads TGTGCCAGCAGCGTAGTAGCCCCGGTGGAGGGTTGGGAAAAACTGTTTTTT. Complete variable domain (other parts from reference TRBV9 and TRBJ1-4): DSGVTQTPKHLITATGQRVTLRCSPRSGDLSVYWYQQSLDQGLQFLIQYYNGEERAKGNILERFSAQQFPDLHSELNLSSLELGDSALYFCASSVVAPVEGWEKLFFGSGTQLSVL.

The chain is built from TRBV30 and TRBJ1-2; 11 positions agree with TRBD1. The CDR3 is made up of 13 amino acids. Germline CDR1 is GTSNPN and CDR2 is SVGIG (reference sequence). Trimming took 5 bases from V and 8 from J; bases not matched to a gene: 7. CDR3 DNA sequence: TGTGCCTGGGGGCAGGGACAGGGGGAAGGCTACACCTTC. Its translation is CAWGQGQGEGYTF. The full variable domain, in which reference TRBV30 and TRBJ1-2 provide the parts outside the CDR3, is SQTIHQWPATLVQPVGSPLSLECTVEGTSNPNLYWYRQAAGRGLQLLFYSVGIGQISSEVPQNLSASRPQDRQFILSSKKLLLSDSGFYLCAWGQGQGEGYTFGSGTRLTVV.

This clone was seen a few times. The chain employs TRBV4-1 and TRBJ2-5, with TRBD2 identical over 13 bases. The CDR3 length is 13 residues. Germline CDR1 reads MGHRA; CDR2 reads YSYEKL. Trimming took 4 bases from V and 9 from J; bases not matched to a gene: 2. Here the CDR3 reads CASSPGLAGAQYF. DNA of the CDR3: TGCGCCAGCAGCCCTGGACTAGCGGGGGCCCAGTACTTC.

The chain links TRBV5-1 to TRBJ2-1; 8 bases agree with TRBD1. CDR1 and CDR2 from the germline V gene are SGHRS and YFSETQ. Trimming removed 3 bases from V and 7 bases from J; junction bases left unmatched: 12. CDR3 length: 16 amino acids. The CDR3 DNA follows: TGCGCCAGCAGCTGGGGACTGGACAGGGTGAGAAATGAGCAGTTCTTC. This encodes CASSWGLDRVRNEQFF.

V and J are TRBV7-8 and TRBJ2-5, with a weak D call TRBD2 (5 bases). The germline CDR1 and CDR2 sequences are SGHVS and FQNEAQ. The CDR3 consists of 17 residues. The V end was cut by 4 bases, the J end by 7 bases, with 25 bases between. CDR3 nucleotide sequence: TGTGCCAGCAGCTCCCGGAAGGAGGCCCCTAATGAAGGGACCCAGTACTTC. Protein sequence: CASSSRKEAPNEGTQYF.

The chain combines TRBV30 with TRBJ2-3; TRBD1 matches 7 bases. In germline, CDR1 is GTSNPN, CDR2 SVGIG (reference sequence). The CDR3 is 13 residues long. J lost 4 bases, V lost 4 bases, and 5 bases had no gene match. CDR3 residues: CAWNKGAPDTQYF. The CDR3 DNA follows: TGTGCCTGGAATAAGGGGGCCCCAGATACGCAGTATTTT.

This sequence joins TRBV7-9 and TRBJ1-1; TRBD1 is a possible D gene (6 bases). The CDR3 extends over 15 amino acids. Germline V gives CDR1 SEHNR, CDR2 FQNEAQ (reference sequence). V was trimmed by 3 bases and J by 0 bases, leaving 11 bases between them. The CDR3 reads CASSLATGMNTEAFF. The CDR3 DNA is TGTGCCAGCAGCTTGGCGACAGGTATGAACACTGAAGCTTTCTTT.